These 15 T cell receptor beta chains share one sample of origin, sequenced in a study of breast tumors, draining lymph nodes, adjacent tissues. TCRdb redid the calling of the multiplex PCR reads with MiXCR, one entry per CDR3 protein. The repertoire has over 10,000 distinct CDR3 sequences, 50% of them found once; the top ten carry roughly 40%. Material for sequencing was tumor-adjacent breast tissue. These TCRs come from a female donor with breast cancer. Some clones in this sample may be carry-over from other donors' samples.

At least ten counts were recorded for this clonotype. A read error is possible here, since a much larger clone lies one base away. Here the CDR3 omits its conserved ending phenylalanine or tryptophan, so a read error is the likely source. The chain is built from TRBV19 and TRBJ2-7; TRBD1 matches at 12 bases. From germline, CDR1 is LNHDA and CDR2 SQIVND (reference sequence). With 4 bases clipped from V and 5 bases from J, the junction kept 9 bases outside the gene matches. This CDR3 comprises 16 residues. The CDR3 sequence is CASSRVPGQGADEQYS. CDR3 coding DNA: TGTGCCAGTAGTAGGGTTCCGGGACAGGGGGCCGACGAGCAGTACTCC.

This clonotype was observed a handful of times. CDR3 amino acids: CASSLIRGDSYNEQFF. The CDR3 nucleotides read TGTGCCAGCAGCTTAATTAGAGGGGACTCCTACAATGAGCAGTTCTTC. This sequence joins TRBV7-9 and TRBJ2-1, with D perhaps assigned TRBD1 or TRBD2 (5 bases each). CDR1 is SEHNR, CDR2 FQNEAQ, per germline (reference sequence). Trimming removed 2 bases from V and 0 bases from J, with 11 bases in between. The CDR3 covers 16 residues.

The chain has TRBV10-3 and TRBJ2-1; TRBD1 matches at 10 bases. This CDR3 is built from 14 residues. The germline V gene has CDR1 ENHRY and CDR2 SYGVKD. After removal of 10 bases from V and 8 bases from J, the junction contained 11 bases not matched to a gene. The DNA for the CDR3 is TGTGCCACGAACGGACAGGGGGTTTTGGATGAGCAGTTCTTC. The encoded protein is CATNGQGVLDEQFF.

The table lists this clonotype with many counts. This chain joins TRBV5-8 and TRBJ2-2, with D unresolved. The ends were cut back, 1 base at V and 5 bases at J, with 6 bases in the middle. Germline CDR1 and CDR2: SGHTS and YDEGEE. This CDR3 contains 13 residues. The CDR3 loop is CASSLSETGELFF. The CDR3 nucleotides are TGTGCCAGCAGCTTGTCTGAAACCGGGGAGCTGTTTTTT.

This clonotype is termed medium-sized. The gene calls are TRBV2 and TRBJ2-7, with 12 positions matching TRBD2. Per the germline V gene, CDR1 is SNHLY and CDR2 is FYNNEI. The CDR3 runs to 16 residues. J was trimmed by 3 bases and V by 6 bases; bases with no gene match: 9. The CDR3 here is CASSRERTSGVYEQYF. In DNA, the CDR3 is TGTGCCAGCAGCCGGGAACGGACTAGCGGGGTCTACGAGCAGTACTTC.

The chain joins TRBV7-2 to TRBJ2-3; 9 bases fit TRBD1. Trimming at V came to 5 bases and at J to 3 bases, leaving 21 bases not matched to a gene. Germline loops: CDR1 SGHTA, CDR2 FQGNSA. CDR3 length equals 20 residues. CDR3 residues: CASSPRSTGGVGGSTDTQYF. The CDR3 region has the DNA TGTGCCAGCAGCCCTAGAAGCACAGGGGGCGTTGGCGGGAGTACAGATACGCAGTATTTT.

This chain connects TRBV7-2 to TRBJ1-5; D remains ambiguous. Germline V gene lookup returns CDR1 SGHTA and CDR2 FQGNSA. The CDR3 sequence is 13 residues long. With 10 bases removed from V and 4 bases from J, the gap between germline ends came to 14 bases. CDR3 region: CATSEGPNQPQHF. In nucleotides, the CDR3 is TGTGCCACCTCAGAAGGGCCGAATCAGCCCCAGCATTTT.

The J gene is TRBJ1-4, the V gene TRBV20-1; the D is unclear. Germline V gene sequence: CDR1 DFQATT, CDR2 SNEGSKA (reference sequence). CDR3 length: 13 residues. V lost 4 bases to trimming and J lost 5 bases, with 11 bases between them. Here the CDR3 DNA reads TGCAGTGCTATACGCCAGGCGAATGAAAAACTGTTTTTT. Translated: CSAIRQANEKLFF.

The CDR3 DNA is TGTGCCAGCAGTGCCCAGGGGGGGCTGGCCTACGAGCAGTACTTC. It yields the protein CASSAQGGLAYEQYF. The chain couples TRBV6-5 to TRBJ2-7; either TRBD1 or TRBD2 may fit D (7 bases each). In germline, CDR1 is MNHEY, CDR2 SVGAGI. Trimming removed 5 bases at V and 2 bases at J, with 16 bases between. This CDR3 has 15 residues.

This clonotype is medium-sized within its sample. The junction departs from germline at one end; a sequencing error may be responsible. The chain couples TRBV2 to TRBJ1-5; TRBD1 matches at 7 bases. This CDR3 contains 13 residues. From germline, CDR1 is SNHLY and CDR2 FYNNEI. CDR3 loop: CASSEDRDQPQHF. Here the CDR3 DNA reads TGTGCCAGCAGCGAAGACAGGGATCAGCCCCAGCATTTT.

There are a few counts of this clonotype. The chain uses TRBV10-3 and TRBJ2-3, with D possibly being TRBD1 (5 bases). From germline, CDR1 is ENHRY and CDR2 SYGVKD. CDR3 length: 12 residues. Trimming pared 7 bases from V and 4 bases from J, leaving 9 bases between. CDR3 DNA sequence: TGTGCCATCAATGCAGGGTCAGATACGCAGTATTTT. This sequence encodes CAINAGSDTQYF.

Only one count was recorded for this clonotype. This sequence joins TRBV20-1 and TRBJ2-2, with 10 bases fitting TRBD2. Looked up from germline, CDR1 is DFQATT and CDR2 is SNEGSKA (reference sequence). V shed 5 bases and J 4 bases; nucleotides not matched to a gene: 7. The CDR3 has 15 residues. The CDR3 here is CSAPLSGRATGELFF. In nucleotides, the CDR3 is TGCAGTGCTCCACTAAGCGGGAGGGCCACCGGGGAGCTGTTTTTT.

V gene TRBV5-6 combines with J gene TRBJ2-7; D unresolved. Trimming shortened V by 2 bases and J by 6 bases, and 9 bases separated the two germline ends. The CDR3 runs to 12 residues. The germline gives CDR1 SGHDT, CDR2 YYEEEE. The CDR3: CASSLEFSEQYF. CDR3 nucleotide sequence: TGTGCCAGCAGCTTAGAATTCTCCGAGCAGTACTTC.

This clonotype is medium-sized (0.01 to 0.1%) within its sample. CDR3 sequence reads: CASSVGQGGYEQFF. CDR3 in DNA: TGCGCCAGCAGCGTGGGACAGGGGGGCTATGAGCAGTTCTTC. The rearrangement joins TRBV4-3 to TRBJ2-1, with 11 nucleotides matching TRBD1. This CDR3 region has 14 residues. The germline gives CDR1 LGHNA, CDR2 YSLEER. Germline trimming cut 5 bases from V and 8 bases from J; bases unmatched to any gene: 5.

This clonotype rates as medium-sized. The chain carries TRBV4-3 and TRBJ2-2; D possibly corresponds to TRBD2 (5 bases). Germline V CDR1 and CDR2: LGHNA, YSLEER. This CDR3 is built from 16 residues. V lost 0 bases, J lost 4 bases, and 12 bases lay in between. CDR3 sequence (DNA): TGCGCCAGCAGCCAAGAGCTGCCGGCGGGCACCGGGGAGCTGTTTTTT. It translates to CASSQELPAGTGELFF.